This entry concerns a single TCR beta chain. The V gene's germline CDR1 is MDHEN and CDR2 SYDVKM. The length of the CDR3 is 15 residues. Trimming removed 5 bases at V and 8 bases at J, with 19 bases between. This sample is drawn from a study of shared clonotypes between healthy human individuals. A CD45RA-negative memory subset and a CD45RA+ naive subset were separated from the CD4+ cells. Genomic DNA belonging to each subset was distributed in equal measure over several immunoSEQ plates. Original methodology: Junction-only immunoSEQ sequences carried no quality scores, so filtering differed. Produced via immunoSEQ multiplex PCR; TCRdb's table is partial and in-frame only. D and trimming come from the DNA, and the V and J calls and clone size come from that table. In the table there are roughly 1,500,000 clones, just under 99% of which are singletons.

The receptor was derived from a man between 25 and 39 years old in good health. This chain joins TRBV28 and TRBJ2-1; D may be TRBD2 (6 bases). Sequences were obtained from naive CD4+ T cells sorted from blood. Subset noted: CD45RA+ positively selected. DNA for the CDR3: TGTGCCAGCAGTCGGGCGGGACTCCAAGGGTATGAGCAGTTCTTC. Its protein is CASSRAGLQGYEQFF.